Listed below are T cell receptor beta chains from one sample, sequenced in a study of blood T cell repertoires in COVID-19. The data were produced by immunoSEQ multiplex PCR, yet TCRdb's version contains in-frame clones alone and is incomplete. The sample contains 300,000 to 400,000 clones, roughly nine tenths of which appear only once. Sequenced input: PBMCs or T cells enriched from blood (not recorded which). These receptor sequences come from a man aged 55 to 70 who had recovered from COVID-19. CDR3s include the opening cysteine and the closing phenylalanine or tryptophan. D genes are given only for firm matches. Clone sizes are given selectively: once, few, many, or a class where the clone is expanded.

J | V | D | length | size | CDR3 | DNA
TRBJ2-1 | TRBV11-2 | NA | 16 | NA | CASSSQAGRSYNEQFF | TGTGCCAGCAGTTCCCAAGCGGGTCGGTCCTACAATGAGCAGTTCTTC
TRBJ1-5 | TRBV28 | NA | 14 | NA | CASSAGQVGQPQHF | TGTGCCAGCAGCGCGGGGCAGGTGGGTCAGCCCCAGCATTTT
TRBJ1-2 | TRBV6-5 | NA | 14 | NA | CASSPEGGNYGYTF | TGTGCCAGCAGTCCTGAAGGGGGTAACTATGGCTACACCTTC
TRBJ2-2 | TRBV24-1 | TRBD1 | 14 | NA | CATKGQGATGELFF | TGTGCCACCAAGGGACAGGGGGCAACCGGGGAGCTGTTTTTT
TRBJ2-5 | TRBV19 | TRBD1 | 14 | NA | CASSSQGAWETQYF | TGTGCCAGTAGTAGTCAGGGGGCTTGGGAGACCCAGTACTTC
TRBJ2-7 | TRBV5-1 | TRBD2 | 16 | NA | CASSLGASGGTYEQYF | TGCGCCAGCAGCTTGGGTGCTAGCGGGGGGACCTACGAGCAGTACTTC
TRBJ1-6 | TRBV14 | NA | 16 | few | CASSQVTGSRNSPLHF | TGTGCCAGCAGCCAGGTGACAGGATCCCGTAATTCACCCCTCCACTTT
TRBJ1-1 | TRBV29-1 | NA | 14 | NA | CSVGSKRGWGEAFF | TGCAGCGTTGGATCGAAAAGGGGGTGGGGTGAAGCTTTCTTT
TRBJ1-2 | TRBV5-1 | NA | 17 | NA | CASSLDGQPTSNYGYTF | TGCGCCAGCAGCTTGGATGGCCAACCAACCTCTAACTATGGCTACACCTTC
TRBJ1-1 | TRBV18 | NA | 14 | few | CASSPEGRTAEAFF | TGTGCCAGCTCACCAGAGGGCCGAACGGCTGAAGCTTTCTTT
TRBJ1-2 | TRBV25-1 | TRBD1 | 11 | NA | CASGQGARYTF | TGTGCCAGCGGACAGGGGGCTCGGTACACCTTC
TRBJ1-5 | TRBV6-2/TRBV6-3 | NA | 14 | NA | CASSQGLGNQPQHF | TGTGCCAGCAGTCAGGGGTTGGGCAATCAGCCCCAGCATTTT
TRBJ2-1 | TRBV25-1 | TRBD2 | 14 | NA | CASHSGSLYNEQFF | TGTGCCAGCCACAGCGGGAGCCTCTACAATGAGCAGTTCTTC
TRBJ1-5 | TRBV6-1 | TRBD1 | 12 | NA | CASSDQRQGQHF | TGTGCCAGCAGTGATCAGAGACAGGGCCAGCATTTT
TRBJ1-1 | TRBV7-9 | NA | 13 | NA | CASSVTVNTEAFF | TGTGCCAGCAGCGTGACAGTGAACACTGAAGCTTTCTTT
TRBJ1-2 | TRBV7-9 | NA | 14 | NA | CASSLVSTVYGYTF | TGTGCCAGCAGCTTGGTTTCGACAGTCTATGGCTACACCTTC
TRBJ1-6 | TRBV18 | NA | 19 | once | CASSRRMPGGGSYNSPLHF | TGTGCCAGCTCACGCCGCATGCCCGGGGGGGGCTCCTATAATTCACCCCTCCACTTT
TRBJ2-1 | TRBV5-1 | NA | 15 | NA | CASSPSGTSYNEQFF | TGCGCCAGCAGCCCAAGCGGTACCTCCTACAATGAGCAGTTCTTC
TRBJ1-2 | TRBV19 | NA | 14 | NA | CASSLQGTNYGYTF | TGTGCCAGTAGTCTACAGGGAACCAACTATGGCTACACCTTC
TRBJ2-7 | TRBV7-2 | NA | 14 | NA | CASSSQGSLYEQYF | TGTGCCAGCAGCTCACAGGGCTCACTCTACGAGCAGTACTTC
TRBJ1-6 | TRBV2 | TRBD1 | 14 | NA | CASSAGQGRSPLHF | TGTGCCAGCAGTGCAGGACAGGGAAGATCACCCCTCCACTTT
TRBJ2-7 | TRBV11-1 | TRBD1 | 14 | few | CASSTGTGHYEQYF | TGTGCCAGCAGCACCGGGACAGGGCACTACGAGCAGTACTTC
TRBJ1-4 | TRBV7-9 | NA | 13 | NA | CASRLQGSEKLFF | TGTGCCAGCAGATTACAGGGATCGGAAAAACTGTTTTTT
TRBJ1-1 | TRBV9 | NA | 14 | NA | CASSVAGLGTEAFF | TGTGCCAGCAGCGTAGCGGGGTTGGGGACTGAAGCTTTCTTT